The 10 T cell receptor beta chains below all came from one sample that was sequenced in a study of CD8+CD57+ T cells in acquired aplastic anemia. Genomic DNA, the template, was used for profiling of the TCR beta VDJ and CDR3. TCRdb called the reads again in MiXCR, with one record for every CDR3 protein. The sample holds around 190,000 distinct CDR3 sequences, roughly half seen once. Sequencing was carried out using sorted CD4+, CD8+, or CD8+CD57+ T cells (not recorded which) from PBMCs. The receptors were sampled from a human donor in good health, serving as a control.

This clonotype was detected many times. The chain has TRBV6-5 and TRBJ2-7, with D possibly TRBD1 on 6 matching bases. The length of the CDR3 is 15 residues. Germline loops: CDR1 MNHEY, CDR2 SVGAGI. V was trimmed by 6 bases and J by 3 bases, leaving 18 bases between them. CDR3 sequence reads: CASRIARTARYEQYF. The CDR3 DNA is TGTGCCAGCAGGATAGCACGGACAGCCCGCTACGAGCAGTACTTC.

This clonotype was found a few times. The chain joins TRBV5-1 to TRBJ1-1, with a tentative D call TRBD1 (6 bases). V lost 0 bases, J lost 0 bases, and 18 bases lay in between. CDR3 length: 18 residues. Germline values: CDR1 SGHRS, CDR2 YFSETQ. The CDR3 loop reads CASSLGTGRGVLNTEAFF. In nucleotides, the CDR3 is TGCGCCAGCAGCTTGGGTACAGGGCGGGGGGTGCTGAACACTGAAGCTTTCTTT.

This chain connects TRBV15 to TRBJ2-3; TRBD1 matches at 8 bases. J was trimmed by 4 bases and V by 3 bases; bases with no gene match: 6. This CDR3 has 15 amino acids. CDR1 is LNHNV, CDR2 YYDKDF, per germline (reference sequence). CDR3 in amino acids: CATSRGQEGADTQYF. As DNA, the CDR3 is TGTGCCACCAGCAGGGGACAGGAAGGTGCAGATACGCAGTATTTT.

At least ten counts were recorded for this clonotype. The chain recombines TRBV6-2 or TRBV6-3 with TRBJ1-5; D might be TRBD1 (5 bases). V lost 6 bases and J lost 1, with 13 bases in between. Germline values: CDR1 MNHEY, CDR2 SVGEGT. This CDR3 region has 15 residues. In nucleotides, the CDR3 is TGTGCCAGCAGCTGGAACGGGGGGAGCAATCAGCCCCAGCATTTT. This encodes CASSWNGGSNQPQHF.

V and J are TRBV28 and TRBJ1-2, with D uncertain. Trimming shortened V by 8 bases and J by 7 bases, and 17 bases separated the two germline ends. The CDR3 length is 13 residues. CDR1 is MDHEN, CDR2 SYDVKM, per germline. The CDR3 region has the DNA TGTGCCAGCTACTATTGGGGATCCCGTGGCTACACCTTC. This translates into CASYYWGSRGYTF.

The chain is built from TRBV20-1 and TRBJ2-2; the D is unclear. The CDR3 runs 13 residues. Germline V CDR1 and CDR2: DFQATT, SNEGSKA (reference sequence). V lost 0 bases, J lost 5 bases, and 7 bases lay in between. CDR3 sequence reads: CSARDSGTGELFF. In DNA form, the CDR3 reads TGCAGTGCTAGAGATTCGGGTACCGGGGAGCTGTTTTTT.

The chain has TRBV3-1 and TRBJ2-7, with TRBD2 matching over 10 bases. This CDR3 contains 17 residues. V lost 3 bases, J lost 2 bases, and 10 bases stayed unmatched. The germline V gene encodes CDR1 LGHDT and CDR2 YNNKEL (reference sequence). The CDR3, as DNA: TGTGCCAGCAGCCAGTACTCCGGGACTAGCGTCCCCTACGAGCAGTACTTC. This encodes CASSQYSGTSVPYEQYF.

The chain carries TRBV6-4 and TRBJ1-1, with a possible D match to TRBD1 (5 bases). Germline V CDR1 and CDR2: MRHNA, SNTAGT. There are 14 residues in the CDR3. V was shortened by 3 bases and J by 4 bases, with 12 bases between the two germline ends. The CDR3 here is CASSEGGATTEAFF. CDR3 nucleotide sequence: TGTGCCAGCAGTGAAGGAGGGGCGACCACTGAAGCTTTCTTT.

This clonotype was seen more than once but under ten times. A much larger clone differs from this one at a single base, so this may be a read error. The rearrangement links TRBV11-3 to TRBJ2-1; 9 bases map to TRBD1. This CDR3 spans 14 amino acids. Germline V lookup: CDR1 SGHNT, CDR2 YENEEA. The CDR3 loop is CASSPGTGNNEQSF. The CDR3 DNA reads as TGTGCCAGCAGCCCGGGGACAGGGAACAATGAGCAGTCCTTC.

A word on this clonotype: Possible read error: a much larger clone is one base away. The CDR3 region has the DNA TGTGCCAGCAGCCAAGCCGGAACTGAAGCTTCCTTT. Translating gives CASSQAGTEASF. The V and J genes are TRBV3-1 and TRBJ1-1; D is ambiguous. Germline V gives CDR1 LGHDT, CDR2 YNNKEL (reference sequence). The CDR3 length is 12 residues.